This T cell receptor (beta chain) originates from a study of response to subunit inactivated influenza vaccine. As concerns this clonotype: Its target is not known.

TCRdb analysed the RT-PCR reads with MiXCR anew, one entry per CDR3 protein. This sample carries just over 300,000 distinct CDR3 sequences, roughly 22% of them seen once, and the ten largest clones take about 9.3%. Study results and caveats: The authors suggested that every seasonal influenza vaccination recruits few new T cells.

V lost 6 bases and J lost 0, with 11 bases in between. Germline-derived CDR1 and CDR2 are SGHTA and FQGNSA. The CDR3 length is 14 residues. This TCR was recovered from a man aged 50-75 years who received an inactivated influenza vaccine. Sample: PBMCs from blood, taken 21 months after vaccination. This chain connects TRBV7-2 to TRBJ1-1, with a weak D call TRBD1 (6 bases). CDR3 bases: TGTGCCAGCAGACAGGGTTGGGTGAACACTGAAGCTTTCTTT. Amino acid sequence: CASRQGWVNTEAFF.